A single sample is the source of the 8 T cell receptor beta chains below, sequenced in a study of shared clonotypes between healthy human individuals. Sequencing used immunoSEQ multiplex PCR; TCRdb keeps in-frame clones, though not all of them. The data contain about 2.3 million clones, less than 95% of them singletons. Sequencing was done on a sample of naive CD4+ T cells from PBMCs. Specified subset: CD45RA+ positively selected. The receptors originated from a man aged 18 to 35 in good health. Some clones in this sample may be carry-over from other donors' samples.

V is TRBV5-1 and J is TRBJ2-3; 12 bases fit TRBD2. There are 16 residues in the CDR3. Per germline, CDR1 SGHRS and CDR2 YFSETQ. With V trimmed by 4 bases and J by 2 bases, 5 bases remained unmatched. CDR3 sequence (DNA): TGCGCCAGCAGCCTGCCTAGCGGGAGGGTCACAGATACGCAGTATTTT. Translated: CASSLPSGRVTDTQYF.

The chain has TRBV6-6 and TRBJ1-1; D gene uncertain. Germline CDR1 reads MNHNY; CDR2 reads SVGAGI (reference sequence). The CDR3 contains 13 residues. V lost 8 bases and J 2 bases, leaving 12 bases between the germline ends. The CDR3 DNA follows: TGTGCCAGCGTCGGCAGAACAAACACTGAAGCTTTCTTT. It translates to CASVGRTNTEAFF.

The V call is TRBV7-8, the J call TRBJ2-5; D could derive from TRBD1 or TRBD2 (5 bases each). The CDR3 covers 16 residues. The germline CDR1 and CDR2 sequences are SGHVS and FQNEAQ. V was trimmed by 5 bases and J by 5 bases, leaving 21 bases between them. CDR3 residues: CASSLLRGTAGETQYF. The DNA for the CDR3 is TGTGCCAGCAGCCTGCTCCGTGGGACCGCTGGGGAGACCCAGTACTTC.

The gene calls are TRBV9 and TRBJ2-3; unclear D gene. Germline V lookup: CDR1 SGDLS, CDR2 YYNGEE. The CDR3 is made up of 16 amino acids. V was cut by 0 bases and J by 2 bases, with 13 bases left in between. The CDR3 reads CASSVGTSYTTDTQYF. Here the CDR3 DNA reads TGTGCCAGCAGCGTAGGTACATCTTACACCACAGATACGCAGTATTTT.

As concerns this clone: Additional DNA sequences in this sample encode the identical CDR3. The V gene is TRBV2, the J gene TRBJ2-1; maybe TRBD2 (5 bases). With 6 bases removed from V and 10 bases from J, the gap between germline ends came to 10 bases. This CDR3 has 11 amino acids. The germline V gene has CDR1 SNHLY and CDR2 FYNNEI. DNA for the CDR3: TGTGCCAGCAGAACGGGGAACGAGCAGTTCTTC. It yields the protein CASRTGNEQFF.

The chain recombines TRBV6-6 with TRBJ2-1, with D possibly matching TRBD2 (5 bases). Germline lookup yields CDR1 MNHNY and CDR2 SVGAGI (reference sequence). The germline V and J ends were trimmed by 8 bases and 4 bases, with 12 bases remaining between them. The CDR3 length is 13 residues. CDR3 residues: CASGRGGYNEQFF. In nucleotides, the CDR3 is TGTGCCAGCGGTCGAGGCGGGTACAATGAGCAGTTCTTC.

The J gene is TRBJ2-7, the V gene TRBV28, with no clear D. The CDR3 runs to 14 residues. V dropped 2 bases and J dropped 0 bases, with 8 bases sitting between them. Germline CDR1 is MDHEN and CDR2 is SYDVKM. DNA for the CDR3: TGTGCCAGCAGTTTACCGAGGTACTCCTACGAGCAGTACTTC. It encodes CASSLPRYSYEQYF.

The chain employs TRBV10-3 and TRBJ1-2; 11 bases agree with TRBD1. The CDR3 runs 14 residues. The junction had 5 bases not matched to a gene; V was cut back by 9 bases and J by 2 bases. Germline values: CDR1 ENHRY, CDR2 SYGVKD. CDR3 amino acids: CAIGQGAANYGYTF. The CDR3 DNA reads as TGTGCCATTGGACAGGGGGCTGCCAACTATGGCTACACCTTC.